The clone carrying this T cell receptor beta chain occurred a few times. Its antigen is not identified. TCRdb itself ran the RACE reads through MiXCR, one entry per CDR3 protein. The sample has around 200,000 distinct CDR3 sequences, roughly a quarter seen once. This sample is drawn from a study of human T cells and chemical hapten exposure. Background on the study: The sensitizer, 2% DPC, was used on roughly 2 cm by roughly 2 cm of upper inner arm skin.

Study outcomes and limitations: Once DPC sensitization occurred, TCRs above 1 in 1000 frequency showed no change.

CDR3 size: 14 residues. Germline V gene data show CDR1 as MDHEN and CDR2 as SYDVKM. The V and J ends lost 5 bases and 4 bases respectively, with 14 bases between them. Time point noted: patch test 3, about 24 weeks after DPC sensitization. Treatment given: therapeutic diphenylcyclopropenone sensitization with weekly scalp DPC. Blood was collected ahead of every patch test applied. Unseparated into fractions, whole blood served as the source from which total RNA was extracted. The sequence was obtained from a woman in her 40s with alopecia areata. Some clones in this sample may be carry-over from other donors' samples. This rearrangement joins TRBV28 to TRBJ1-2, with D uncertain. This specimen was whole blood, taken in connection with sensitization to the hapten diphenylcyclopropenone (DPC). The DNA of the CDR3 is TGTGCCAGCAGTCCCACGGGAAGCCCCTATGGCTACACCTTC. Amino acids: CASSPTGSPYGYTF.